This T cell receptor beta chain was profiled in a study of naive and memory T cell subsets. Per germline, CDR1 KGHDR and CDR2 SFDVKD. J gave up 2 bases and V 3 bases, and 4 bases lay outside the gene matches. The CDR3 runs to 15 residues. The SP2 primer and nested alpha and beta constant region primers amplified ligated cDNA in four rounds. From the 5' RACE reads, TCRdb called clonotypes with MiXCR, one entry per CDR3 protein. The top ten clones hold around 0.8% of a sample with roughly 48,000 distinct CDR3 sequences, over 3.5% of them seen once. This clonotype occurred a few times. A UMI-containing oligonucleotide was joined by 3' ligation to the TCR cDNA template. Cells were not sorted; total RNA input targeted about 1 to 1000 ng.

This clonotype was obtained from a female donor in good health. V usage is TRBV24-1 and J usage is TRBJ2-5; TRBD1 matches 8 bases. CDR3 amino acids: CATSDGGTGQETQYF. DNA for the CDR3: TGTGCCACCAGTGATGGAGGGACAGGTCAAGAGACCCAGTACTTC.